Shown below are 10 T cell receptor beta chains from a single sample sequenced in a study of blood T cells in healthy people across ages. A sample-barcoded 5' primer and a J-beta primer mix were used in a second PCR of roughly 7 to 11 cycles. TCRdb re-derived calls from the 5' RACE reads in MiXCR, one entry per CDR3 protein. The table shows about 770,000 distinct CDR3 sequences, with around 43% occurring only once. Input material: blood. These receptors were obtained from a man aged 60-69 years in good health.

The chain uses TRBV11-2 and TRBJ2-1, with a weak D call TRBD1 (5 bases). V gave up 5 bases and J gave up 4 bases, with 9 bases separating them. Per germline, CDR1 SGHAT and CDR2 FQNNGV. The CDR3 spans 13 residues. The DNA of the CDR3 is TGTGCCAGCAGCGCACGACAGTACAATGAGCAGTTCTTC. Translating it yields CASSARQYNEQFF.

CDR3 nucleotides: TGCAGCGTTGAAGTGCAAAGAGGGACACAGATCGTGCAAGAGACCCAGTACTTC. Protein product: CSVEVQRGTQIVQETQYF. This chain links TRBV29-1 with TRBJ2-5; the D gene is possibly TRBD1 (6 bases). V was cut by 1 base and J by 2 bases, with 23 bases left in between. Per the germline V gene, CDR1 is SQVTM and CDR2 is ANQGSEA. The CDR3 spans 18 residues.

This clonotype was observed once. The chain employs TRBV12-3 or TRBV12-4 and TRBJ2-7; 9 nucleotides match TRBD1. The V gene end was trimmed by 6 bases and the J gene end by 4 bases; junction bases not matched to a gene: 7. The CDR3 runs to 14 residues. The CDR3 region has the DNA TGTGCCAGCAGCAAGGACAGGGGTCGGTACGAGCAGTACTTC. Translating gives CASSKDRGRYEQYF.

This sequence joins TRBV20-1 and TRBJ1-2, with 8 bases that match TRBD1. Germline V gene sequence: CDR1 DFQATT, CDR2 SNEGSKA (reference sequence). CDR3 length: 13 amino acids. The J segment lost 7 bases and the V segment lost 5 bases, leaving 9 bases of the junction unmatched. DNA of the CDR3: TGCAGTGCTGAAGAGACAGGGGCTGCTGGCTACACCTTC. Its translation: CSAEETGAAGYTF.

This chain links TRBV5-1 with TRBJ1-2, with D tentatively TRBD1 (5 bases). The CDR3 covers 15 residues. The V end lost 4 bases, the J end lost 6 bases, and 19 bases lay between the germline ends. CDR1 and CDR2 from the germline V gene are SGHRS and YFSETQ. The CDR3 protein is CASSGGTDGQDGYTF. The DNA of the CDR3 is TGCGCCAGCAGCGGCGGGACCGACGGTCAGGATGGCTACACCTTC.

This CDR3 reads CASSPRGGATDTQYF. The CDR3 DNA is TGTGCCAGCAGTCCTCGGGGGGGCGCGACAGATACGCAGTATTTT. The chain employs TRBV6-6 and TRBJ2-3, with 8 bases fitting TRBD2. The CDR3 has 15 amino acids. Germline CDR1 and CDR2: MNHNY and SVGAGI (reference sequence). Trimming removed 5 bases from V and 3 bases from J; junction bases left unmatched: 7.

The rearrangement links TRBV2 to TRBJ2-5; 7 nucleotides match TRBD1. Trimming at V came to 0 bases and at J to 8 bases, leaving 21 bases not matched to a gene. This CDR3 comprises 19 residues. The V gene's germline CDR1 is SNHLY and CDR2 FYNNEI. The CDR3 region has the DNA TGTGCCAGCAGTGAAGCCCTTCGAGTTAGGACAGGAGCGCTGCTAACCCAGTACTTC. This codes for CASSEALRVRTGALLTQYF.

V gene TRBV15 combines with J gene TRBJ2-4; D possibly corresponds to TRBD1 (6 bases). Germline loops: CDR1 LNHNV, CDR2 YYDKDF (reference sequence). Between the trimmed V and J ends, which lost 4 bases and 7 bases, there was a span of 17 bases. This CDR3 contains 15 residues. CDR3 sequence (DNA): TGTGCCACCAGCACCGGGACCACAGGGCGTAACATTCAGTACTTC. This codes for CATSTGTTGRNIQYF. Supplemented by reference TRBV15 and TRBJ2-4, the full variable domain reads DAMVIQNPRYQVTQFGKPVTLSCSQTLNHNVMYWYQQKSSQAPKLLFHYYDKDFNNEADTPDNFQSRRPNTSFCFLDIRSPGLGDTAMYLCATSTGTTGRNIQYFGAGTRLSVL.

Only a few counts were recorded for this clonotype. The chain is built from TRBV4-1 and TRBJ1-5, with no clear D. The germline V and J ends were trimmed by 4 bases and 8 bases, with 12 bases remaining between them. The CDR3 length is 13 residues. Germline CDR1 and CDR2: MGHRA and YSYEKL. For the CDR3, the DNA is TGCGCCAGCAGCCCCGACATAGCGGAGCCCCAGCATTTT. The encoded protein is CASSPDIAEPQHF.

The V gene is TRBV5-1, the J gene TRBJ2-7; 10 bases match TRBD2. Trimming at V came to 4 bases and at J to 1 base, leaving 5 bases not matched to a gene. Germline V gives CDR1 SGHRS, CDR2 YFSETQ. The CDR3 is made up of 15 amino acids. CDR3 sequence: CASSAGLALSYEQYF. The CDR3 DNA reads as TGCGCCAGCAGCGCGGGACTAGCGCTTTCCTACGAGCAGTACTTC.